This section outlines one TCR beta chain sequence together with its context. Its antigen remains unidentified. This specimen comes from a study of CD8 T cells in Susac syndrome. In the study overall: Among the Susac syndrome patients who underwent sequencing, about 6 had clinically active disease, while about eight of them were in remission. Findings and caveats of the study: CD4+ repertoires of Susac syndrome patients lacked detectable clonal expansion.

CDR1 is SQVTM and CDR2 is ANQGSEA in the germline V gene. V was clipped by 4 bases and J by 5 bases, with 20 bases between them. The CDR3 length is 15 residues. It was with random hexamers that roughly 0.5 to 1 ug RNA was reverse transcribed. TCRdb recomputed calls from the immunoSEQ multiplex PCR reads with MiXCR, one row per CDR3 protein. The sample has some 200,000 distinct CDR3 sequences, 90% to 97% seen once; the top ten hold 0.09% to 0.1%. This TCR derives from a human donor with Susac syndrome. The sample taken for sequencing was CD4+ T cells from PBMCs. The chain carries TRBV29-1 and TRBJ2-5; maybe TRBD2 (7 bases). CDR3 in amino acids: CSVVRGAQVRETQYF. In DNA, the CDR3 is TGCAGCGTTGTACGGGGGGCCCAGGTTCGGGAGACCCAGTACTTC.